This TCR beta chain comes out of a study of T cells after yellow fever vaccination. Study results and caveats: There was a possibility that FACS-sorted repertoires contained abundant clonotypes contaminating from the bulk population.

TCRdb used MiXCR to reprocess the 5' RACE reads, holding one entry per CDR3 protein. Counted here are 250,000 to 400,000 distinct CDR3 sequences, 3.5% to 4.5% occurring once; the ten biggest clones make up approximately 19%. Ten or more counts support this clonotype. Its antigen remains unidentified. Germline V gene sequence: CDR1 DFQATT, CDR2 SNEGSKA (reference sequence). Trimming cost V 6 bases and J 0 bases, with 18 bases left between them. The CDR3 spans 17 residues. Sequenced material: PBMCs, taken 15 days after the yellow fever booster vaccination. The chain employs TRBV20-1 and TRBJ1-6, with a weak D call TRBD1 (5 bases). The source is a man between 18 and 29 years old who received the YFV17D yellow fever vaccine. CDR3 in amino acids: CSAPGGGTSSYNSPLHF. CDR3 bases: TGCAGTGCCCCGGGGGGGGGTACGAGCTCCTATAATTCACCCCTCCACTTT.